Below are 12 T cell receptor beta chains sequenced from a single sample in a study of CD8 T cells in ankylosing spondylitis. MiXCR, applied by TCRdb to the 5' RACE reads, yields one record per CDR3 protein. The profile covers under 170,000 distinct CDR3 sequences, with around 43% appearing a single time and 13% to 15% taken by the ten largest. The source material was synovial fluid, either unsorted or a sorted T cell fraction (not recorded which). The receptors here all came from a male donor with ankylosing spondylitis.

This clonotype counts as medium-sized. The chain links TRBV18 to TRBJ1-6; D call uncertain. This CDR3 has 15 amino acids. With 3 bases removed from V and 4 bases from J, the gap between germline ends came to 10 bases. CDR1 KGHSH and CDR2 LQKENI come from the germline V gene. This CDR3 reads CASSPAGYYNSPLHF. The CDR3 DNA follows: TGTGCCAGCTCACCTGCTGGGTATTATAATTCACCCCTCCACTTT.

The rearrangement links TRBV20-1 to TRBJ1-5; TRBD1 might be the D (6 bases). There are 15 residues in the CDR3. Trimming removed 0 bases from V and 2 bases from J, with 11 bases in between. The germline CDR1 and CDR2 sequences are DFQATT and SNEGSKA (reference sequence). The CDR3 nucleotides read TGCAGTGCTAGAGATTCAGGGGCGGGCAATCAGCCCCAGCATTTT. Translation: CSARDSGAGNQPQHF.

The J gene is TRBJ2-7, the V gene TRBV6-1; the D gene could be TRBD1 or TRBD2 (5 bases each). Per the germline V gene, CDR1 is MNHNS and CDR2 is SASEGT. The CDR3 runs 14 residues. V lost 7 bases and J lost 4, with 17 bases in between. CDR3 amino acids: CASNNRGSSYEQYF. CDR3 nucleotides: TGTGCCAGCAATAATCGGGGCTCAAGTTACGAGCAGTACTTC.

The rearrangement links TRBV27 to TRBJ2-1; TRBD2 matches at 9 bases. CDR1 is MNHEY and CDR2 is SMNVEV in the germline V gene (reference sequence). The ends lost 5 bases at V and 2 bases at J; junction bases unmatched: 13. This CDR3 is 18 amino acids long. The CDR3 DNA sequence: TGTGCCAGCAGTCCAAACCCCGTAGCGGGAGTGGCCTACAATGAGCAGTTCTTC. Its protein is CASSPNPVAGVAYNEQFF.

The CDR3 is CASSFTGTVNTEAFF. The CDR3 nucleotides read TGTGCCAGCAGCTTCACCGGGACGGTGAACACTGAAGCTTTCTTT. The V call is TRBV7-9, the J call TRBJ1-1, with D tentatively TRBD1 (5 bases). V gave up 3 bases and J gave up 0 bases, with 11 bases separating them. Germline assignment: CDR1 SEHNR and CDR2 FQNEAQ (reference sequence). The CDR3 has 15 amino acids.

The rearrangement joins TRBV20-1 to TRBJ2-1; D is unresolved. The CDR3 extends over 13 amino acids. Germline V gene sequence: CDR1 DFQATT, CDR2 SNEGSKA (reference sequence). The V end was cut by 6 bases, the J end by 4 bases, with 13 bases between. This CDR3 reads CSANSDFYNEQFF. Written as DNA, the CDR3 is TGCAGTGCAAACTCCGACTTTTACAATGAGCAGTTCTTC.

This clonotype was seen a handful of times. This chain joins TRBV27 and TRBJ2-7; D might be TRBD1 (5 bases). The CDR3 sequence is 14 residues long. Trimming pared 5 bases from V and 3 bases from J, leaving 14 bases between. Germline lookup yields CDR1 MNHEY and CDR2 SMNVEV (reference sequence). The DNA for the CDR3 is TGTGCCAGCAGTCGCAGGGCGCTCTACTACGAGCAGTACTTC. Amino acids: CASSRRALYYEQYF.

This chain links TRBV5-1 with TRBJ2-7, with D perhaps assigned TRBD1 or TRBD2 (6 bases each). This CDR3 spans 16 amino acids. Trimming left V 1 base short and J 3 bases short, with 17 bases between. Looked up from germline, CDR1 is SGHRS and CDR2 is YFSETQ. CDR3: CASSLRVMGGRYEQYF. In DNA form, the CDR3 reads TGCGCCAGCAGCTTGAGGGTTATGGGGGGCCGCTACGAGCAGTACTTC.

The genes are TRBV6-4 and TRBJ2-1; the D gene is possibly TRBD1 (6 bases). CDR1 MRHNA and CDR2 SNTAGT come from the germline V gene. CDR3 size: 16 residues. The V end was cut by 4 bases, the J end by 0 bases, with 13 bases between. CDR3 in DNA: TGTGCCAGCAGTGGCACTGACAGGAGCTCCTACAATGAGCAGTTCTTC. Its translation: CASSGTDRSSYNEQFF.

A single count supports this clonotype. The chain employs TRBV7-3 and TRBJ2-5; 11 bases fit TRBD2. The CDR3 has 15 residues. The germline V gene has CDR1 SGHTA and CDR2 FQGTGA. V lost 2 bases, J lost 1 base, and 0 bases stayed unmatched. CDR3 sequence: CASSLLAGGQETQYF. The CDR3 DNA follows: TGTGCCAGCAGCTTACTAGCGGGGGGCCAAGAGACCCAGTACTTC.

CDR3 bases: TGCAGTGTTGGGAGCCGCTCAACTAATGAAAAACTGTTTTTT. Encoded protein: CSVGSRSTNEKLFF. The chain uses TRBV20-1 and TRBJ1-4; D uncertain. CDR1 is DFQATT and CDR2 is SNEGSKA in the germline V gene (reference sequence). The CDR3 contains 14 residues. The V and J ends lost 7 bases and 0 bases respectively, with 12 bases between them.

V and J are TRBV4-1 and TRBJ2-3; no definite D call. The CDR3 covers 14 residues. Germline V gene lookup returns CDR1 MGHRA and CDR2 YSYEKL. V was pared by 7 bases and J by 1 base, with 12 bases between. Here the CDR3 DNA reads TGCGCCAGCAACAAATTATGGGGCACAGATACGCAGTATTTT. Translation: CASNKLWGTDTQYF.